This T cell receptor (beta chain) is drawn from a study of post-analysis software for immune sequencing data. Overall study results and limits: A few TRBV segments occurring more often in patients than controls included TRBV5-6, TRBV5-1 and TRBV20-1.

Incorporated into the TCR beta cDNA libraries were unique molecular identifiers, which served to reduce PCR and sequencing biases. TCRdb analysed the PCR reads with MiXCR anew, one entry per CDR3 protein. The table shows approximately 630,000 distinct CDR3 sequences, with 55% to 60% occurring only once. With respect to this clonotype: Its antigen remains unidentified.

V lost 4 bases and J lost 5, with 11 bases in between. CDR1 and CDR2 (germline): MNHEY, SMNVEV (reference sequence). This CDR3 contains 13 residues. The gene calls are TRBV27 and TRBJ2-5; D might be TRBD1 or TRBD2, each matching 5 bases. The sample taken for sequencing was blood. This TCR was sampled from a girl aged 2 to 10 with multiple sclerosis. The CDR3 sequence is CASSWGFRETQYF. The CDR3 DNA is TGTGCCAGCAGTTGGGGGTTTCGGGAGACCCAGTACTTC.